These 15 T cell receptor beta chains were all obtained from the same sample, sequenced in a study of type 1 regulatory T cells. These receptors are not linked to any known antigen. TCRdb called the reads again in MiXCR, with one record for every CDR3 protein. The table records more than 12,000 distinct CDR3 sequences, approximately 13% of them present only once. Sequencing was performed on cultured T cells, either the whole culture or a sorted T cell fraction (not recorded which). These receptor sequences come from a human donor in good health.

At least ten counts were recorded for this clonotype. The V and J genes are TRBV30 and TRBJ2-3; 7 bases line up with TRBD2. CDR1 is GTSNPN, CDR2 SVGIG, per germline (reference sequence). CDR3 size: 12 residues. V shed 2 bases and J 8 bases; nucleotides not matched to a gene: 4. The CDR3 reads CAWSMGGGTQYF. The CDR3 bases are TGTGCCTGGAGTATGGGGGGGGGTACGCAGTATTTT.

The rearrangement links TRBV20-1 to TRBJ2-3, with a possible D match to TRBD2 (5 bases). The CDR3 sequence is 14 residues long. Germline V lookup: CDR1 DFQATT, CDR2 SNEGSKA (reference sequence). Trimming left V 5 bases short and J 1 base short, with 13 bases between. The CDR3 region is CSAADWLGTDTQYF. The CDR3 DNA sequence: TGCAGTGCTGCGGACTGGCTGGGCACAGATACGCAGTATTTT.

The chain links TRBV12-3 or TRBV12-4 to TRBJ2-7; unclear D gene. Trimming shortened V by 2 bases and J by 0 bases, and 8 bases separated the two germline ends. The CDR3 spans 14 residues. This CDR3 reads CASSLSSASYEQYF. CDR3 bases: TGTGCCAGCAGTTTAAGTTCCGCCTCCTACGAGCAGTACTTC.

Judged by abundance, this clonotype is medium-sized. The chain combines TRBV9 with TRBJ1-2, with D possibly matching TRBD1 (6 bases). Trimming stripped 0 bases from V and 8 bases from J, with 11 bases between. The CDR3 runs to 13 residues. Looked up from germline, CDR1 is SGDLS and CDR2 is YYNGEE. DNA for the CDR3: TGTGCCAGCAGCGTAGCCGGGGGGGCCGGCTACACCTTC. Translation gives CASSVAGGAGYTF.

This clonotype was seen a few times. The chain employs TRBV20-1 and TRBJ2-1; TRBD2 agrees at 9 bases. This CDR3 contains 15 residues. V was pared by 2 bases and J by 3 bases, with 5 bases of the junction left unmatched. The germline gives CDR1 DFQATT, CDR2 SNEGSKA (reference sequence). The DNA of the CDR3 is TGCAGTGCTAGACCCCGGACTAGCGTCTACAATGAGCAGTTCTTC. Its translation: CSARPRTSVYNEQFF.

By share, this clonotype ranks as medium-sized (0.01 to 0.1%). The CDR3 sequence: CASSRTGRNEQFF. The CDR3, as DNA: TGTGCCAGCAGCCGGACAGGGCGAAATGAGCAGTTCTTC. This chain uses TRBV7-3 with TRBJ2-1; 8 nucleotides agree with TRBD1. The J segment lost 7 bases and the V segment lost 5 bases, leaving 4 bases of the junction unmatched. The CDR3 sequence is 13 residues long. The V gene's germline CDR1 is SGHTA and CDR2 FQGTGA. Full variable domain (remainder filled in from reference TRBV7-3 and TRBJ2-1): GAGVSQTPSNKVTEKGKYVELRCDPISGHTALYWYRQSLGQGPEFLIYFQGTGAADDSGLPNDRFFAVRPEGSVSTLKIQRTERGDSAVYLCASSRTGRNEQFFGPGTRLTVL.

In its sample, this clonotype was seen many times. The gene calls are TRBV12-3 or TRBV12-4 and TRBJ1-4, with unresolved D. CDR3 size: 15 residues. V dropped 7 bases and J dropped 0 bases, with 12 bases sitting between them. CDR3 region: CASTFTSATNEKLFF. The CDR3 region has the DNA TGTGCCAGCACCTTCACCAGCGCAACTAATGAAAAACTGTTTTTT.

This clonotype was detected ten times or more. The rearrangement links TRBV25-1 to TRBJ2-3; a possible D gene is TRBD2 (6 bases). This CDR3 contains 14 residues. Germline V gene data show CDR1 as MGHDK and CDR2 as SYGVNS. V shed 4 bases and J shed 0 bases, with 8 bases lying between them. The CDR3 DNA is TGTGCCAGCAGTGTTAGCGGAAGCACAGATACGCAGTATTTT. The encoded protein is CASSVSGSTDTQYF.

The genes are TRBV20-1 and TRBJ2-1; TRBD2 aligns across 10 bases. From germline, CDR1 is DFQATT and CDR2 SNEGSKA (reference sequence). This CDR3 spans 14 amino acids. Trimming removed 4 bases from V and 7 bases from J; junction bases left unmatched: 7. In DNA form, the CDR3 reads TGCAGTGCTAACGAAGCGGGAGGGCAAAATGAGCAGTTCTTC. Residues: CSANEAGGQNEQFF.

By share of the sample, this clonotype is medium-sized (0.01 to 0.1%). This chain joins TRBV7-9 and TRBJ1-1; a weak D match, TRBD1 (6 bases). The CDR3 totals 17 residues. The V gene's germline CDR1 is SEHNR and CDR2 FQNEAQ (reference sequence). V dropped 5 bases and J dropped 0 bases, with 19 bases sitting between them. The CDR3 loop is CASSPMGGAGMNTEAFF. The CDR3 DNA sequence: TGTGCCAGCAGCCCAATGGGGGGGGCCGGCATGAACACTGAAGCTTTCTTT.

This clonotype was observed many times. The chain employs TRBV7-2 and TRBJ2-1, with no clear D. The V gene's germline CDR1 is SGHTA and CDR2 FQGNSA. V lost 0 bases and J lost 0, with 3 bases in between. The CDR3 totals 14 residues. CDR3 sequence reads: CASSLASSYNEQFF. The CDR3, as DNA: TGTGCCAGCAGCTTAGCTAGCTCCTACAATGAGCAGTTCTTC. Complete variable domain (other parts from reference TRBV7-2 and TRBJ2-1): GAGVSQSPSNKVTEKGKDVELRCDPISGHTALYWYRQSLGQGLEFLIYFQGNSAPDKSGLPSDRFSAERTGGSVSTLTIQRTQQEDSAVYLCASSLASSYNEQFFGPGTRLTVL.

This clonotype appeared many times. This chain links TRBV6-1 with TRBJ1-1; D remains unclear. V was cut by 6 bases and J by 2 bases, with 10 bases left in between. The germline CDR1 and CDR2 sequences are MNHNS and SASEGT. CDR3 length: 13 amino acids. CDR3 in DNA: TGTGCCAGCAGGGTGACACTAAACACTGAAGCTTTCTTT. Protein product: CASRVTLNTEAFF.

This clonotype occurred a few times. This chain links TRBV20-1 with TRBJ1-6; D is possibly TRBD1 (5 bases). V was clipped by 2 bases and J by 4 bases, with 12 bases between them. CDR1 and CDR2 from the germline V gene are DFQATT and SNEGSKA (reference sequence). This CDR3 has 15 amino acids. The CDR3 here is CSARSFGTYNSPLHF. DNA for the CDR3: TGCAGTGCTAGAAGTTTCGGGACTTATAATTCACCCCTCCACTTT.

The chain links TRBV10-3 to TRBJ1-2; D unclear. With 0 bases removed from V and 6 bases from J, the gap between germline ends came to 8 bases. This CDR3 spans 13 amino acids. The germline gives CDR1 ENHRY, CDR2 SYGVKD. The CDR3 coding sequence is TGTGCCATCAGTGAGTCTGGAGCGAATGGCTACACCTTC. It specifies CAISESGANGYTF.

A few counts support this clonotype. V gene TRBV3-1 combines with J gene TRBJ2-1; the D gene is possibly TRBD2 (5 bases). V gave up 4 bases and J gave up 4 bases, with 11 bases separating them. Germline V gives CDR1 LGHDT, CDR2 YNNKEL (reference sequence). This CDR3 is built from 14 residues. The CDR3 region is CASSPLTSYNEQFF. In nucleotides, the CDR3 is TGTGCCAGCAGCCCTCTTACTAGTTACAATGAGCAGTTCTTC.